These 25 T cell receptor beta chains came from one sample sequenced in a study of prognosis after radiotherapy for stage I lung cancer. Amplification of TCR beta CDR3 from genomic DNA used two-round multiplex PCR. For every TRBV and TRBJ gene, a specific primer was used in first-round PCR. MiXCR was run by TCRdb on the multiplex PCR reads, yielding one entry per CDR3 protein. The table lists around 16,000 distinct CDR3 sequences, 15% to 20% of them singletons, with about 38% in the top ten. Here the sequenced sample was PBMCs, taken before or after stereotactic body radiation therapy (not recorded which). The receptors derive from a donor at least 50 years old with non-small cell lung cancer.

This clonotype was detected many times. The J gene is TRBJ2-1, the V gene TRBV6-1; unclear D gene. Per the germline V gene, CDR1 is MNHNS and CDR2 is SASEGT. The CDR3 is made up of 13 amino acids. Trimming stripped 6 bases from V and 8 bases from J, with 14 bases between. The CDR3 reads CASSPDGRHEQFF. In DNA form, the CDR3 reads TGTGCCAGCAGCCCCGATGGGCGGCATGAGCAGTTCTTC.

This clonotype was recorded many times. The chain links TRBV20-1 to TRBJ1-4; D gene ambiguous. The germline gives CDR1 DFQATT, CDR2 SNEGSKA (reference sequence). The CDR3 has 15 amino acids. V was clipped by 0 bases and J by 4 bases, with 12 bases between them. CDR3 residues: CSARDPGPGNEKLFF. The CDR3 DNA reads as TGCAGTGCTAGAGATCCCGGACCGGGTAATGAAAAACTGTTTTTT.

This clonotype has a count of ten or more. The chain joins TRBV7-2 to TRBJ1-1; D might be TRBD1 (5 bases). The V and J ends lost 7 bases and 2 bases respectively, with 14 bases between them. From germline, CDR1 is SGHTA and CDR2 FQGNSA. CDR3 size: 14 residues. CDR3: CASTLRQTNTEAFF. DNA for the CDR3: TGTGCCAGCACCTTGAGACAGACAAACACTGAAGCTTTCTTT.

CDR3 coding DNA: TGTGCCATCGGAACGGACAGGAACACTGAAGCTTTCTTT. Protein sequence: CAIGTDRNTEAFF. This chain joins TRBV10-3 and TRBJ1-1; possible D gene TRBD1, 6 bases. The CDR3 is made up of 13 amino acids. From germline, CDR1 is ENHRY and CDR2 SYGVKD. V dropped 8 bases and J dropped 1 base, with 11 bases sitting between them.

This clonotype was detected many times. The chain joins TRBV7-2 to TRBJ1-2, with unresolved D. CDR3 length: 14 amino acids. From germline, CDR1 is SGHTA and CDR2 FQGNSA. The ends were cut back, 1 base at V and 7 bases at J, with 13 bases in the middle. The CDR3 region has the DNA TGTGCCAGCAGCTTAGTTGGGTCCCCATCTGGCTACACCTTC. The encoded protein is CASSLVGSPSGYTF.

This clonotype was picked up many times. The chain joins TRBV15 to TRBJ1-5, with a weak D call TRBD1 (5 bases). The length of the CDR3 is 16 residues. CDR1 and CDR2 (germline): LNHNV, YYDKDF (reference sequence). Trimming stripped 0 bases from V and 0 bases from J, with 9 bases between. The CDR3 region has the DNA TGTGCCACCAGCAGAGAAGGGGTTAATAGCAATCAGCCCCAGCATTTT. Translation: CATSREGVNSNQPQHF.

Details on this clonotype: The junction differs from germline at one of its ends, possibly a read error. V gene TRBV5-1 combines with J gene TRBJ2-5, with a weak D call TRBD2 (6 bases). CDR3 length equals 15 residues. The germline CDR1 and CDR2 sequences are SGHRS and YFSETQ. This chain's CDR3 is CASSLTSLYQETLYF. The CDR3 DNA follows: TGCGCCAGCAGCTTGACTAGCTTGTACCAAGAGACCCTGTACTTC.

The table lists this clonotype with many counts. V and J are TRBV6-1 and TRBJ2-1; D remains unclear. The germline V gene encodes CDR1 MNHNS and CDR2 SASEGT. Trimming removed 6 bases from V and 2 bases from J, with 8 bases in between. The CDR3 spans 13 residues. The CDR3 is CASRVGPYNEQFF. The CDR3, as DNA: TGTGCCAGCAGGGTGGGCCCCTACAATGAGCAGTTCTTC.

At least ten counts were recorded for this clonotype. This CDR3 is CASSLGSTIRGYTF. DNA for the CDR3: TGCGCCAGCAGCTTGGGGTCTACTATTCGGGGCTACACCTTC. J is TRBJ1-2 and V is TRBV5-1; D uncertain. The length of the CDR3 is 14 residues. Germline V lookup: CDR1 SGHRS, CDR2 YFSETQ. Trimming shortened V by 0 bases and J by 8 bases, and 14 bases separated the two germline ends.

This clonotype was counted at least ten times. The rearrangement joins TRBV20-1 to TRBJ2-3; 10 bases agree with TRBD2. This CDR3 contains 15 residues. V lost 3 bases to trimming and J lost 4 bases; unmatched junction nucleotides: 7. Germline V gene data show CDR1 as DFQATT and CDR2 as SNEGSKA (reference sequence). CDR3 sequence: CSASPSGSVSDTQYF. DNA of the CDR3: TGCAGTGCTAGCCCTAGCGGGAGTGTCTCAGATACGCAGTATTTT.

As to this clonotype: A read error may produce the germline difference seen at one junction end. The genes are TRBV20-1 and TRBJ2-2; D may match TRBD1 or TRBD2 (6 bases each). Germline V gene data show CDR1 as DFQATT and CDR2 as SNEGSKA (reference sequence). This CDR3 contains 14 residues. The CDR3 region has the DNA TGCAGTGCTAGAGATCCCGGGGGCGCCGGGGAGCCGTTTTTT. This sequence encodes CSARDPGGAGEPFF.

This sequence joins TRBV10-3 and TRBJ2-3; 7 nucleotides align to TRBD2. V lost 3 bases to trimming and J lost 1 base; unmatched junction nucleotides: 10. CDR1 and CDR2 (germline): ENHRY, SYGVKD. This CDR3 region has 17 residues. CDR3 bases: TGTGCCATCAGTGACCCGACGCGGGGGAGGGGCACAGATACGCAGTATTTT. Translating it yields CAISDPTRGRGTDTQYF.

This clonotype was seen repeatedly, ten times or more. The genes are TRBV25-1 and TRBJ2-3; TRBD2 matches 10 bases. The CDR3 has 14 residues. Germline V lookup: CDR1 MGHDK, CDR2 SYGVNS. The J segment lost 2 bases and the V segment lost 8 bases, leaving 4 bases of the junction unmatched. As DNA, the CDR3 is TGTGCCAGCTCTAGCGGGGGCCTCACAGATACGCAGTATTTT. Residues: CASSSGGLTDTQYF.

This clonotype came up many times. The rearrangement joins TRBV3-1 to TRBJ2-3; D not certain. V was cut by 1 base and J by 5 bases, with 16 bases left in between. Per germline, CDR1 LGHDT and CDR2 YNNKEL (reference sequence). The CDR3 is 16 amino acids. CDR3 in amino acids: CASSQVTVVGGDTQYF. The CDR3 nucleotides are TGTGCCAGCAGCCAAGTTACCGTTGTAGGTGGAGATACGCAGTATTTT.

This clonotype was counted many times. The J gene is TRBJ2-3, the V gene TRBV18; TRBD2 aligns across 12 bases. Trimming took 6 bases from V and 0 from J; bases not matched to a gene: 10. The CDR3 runs to 18 residues. Germline-derived CDR1 and CDR2 are KGHSH and LQKENI. The CDR3 region has the DNA TGTGCCAGCTCTCAACTAGCGGGGGGACTTTCTAGCACAGATACGCAGTATTTT. Translated: CASSQLAGGLSSTDTQYF.

This clonotype was detected ten times or more. V is TRBV9 and J is TRBJ2-2; D unclear. V was trimmed by 6 bases and J by 4 bases, leaving 13 bases between them. The CDR3 totals 14 residues. Germline CDR1 reads SGDLS; CDR2 reads YYNGEE. The CDR3 spells CASTTTTGTGELFF. The CDR3 DNA follows: TGTGCCAGCACAACTACCACTGGCACCGGGGAGCTGTTTTTT. Full variable domain (outside the CDR3, taken from reference TRBV9 and TRBJ2-2): DSGVTQTPKHLITATGQRVTLRCSPRSGDLSVYWYQQSLDQGLQFLIQYYNGEERAKGNILERFSAQQFPDLHSELNLSSLELGDSALYFCASTTTTGTGELFFGEGSRLTVL.

This clonotype was seen at least ten times. The J gene is TRBJ2-5, the V gene TRBV7-3, with unresolved D. Germline V gene lookup returns CDR1 SGHTA and CDR2 FQGTGA. V was cut by 5 bases and J by 5 bases, with 12 bases left in between. The CDR3 is 13 residues long. In DNA, the CDR3 is TGTGCCAGCAGCCGCGGAGCAGCCGAGACCCAGTACTTC. Its translation is CASSRGAAETQYF.

This clonotype showed up just once. A far larger clone is one base from this, pointing to a likely read error. The CDR3 loop reads CASKRRQSGREKLFF. The CDR3, as DNA: TGTGCCAGCAAGCGACGACAAAGCGGACGGGAAAAACTGTTTTTT. This chain links TRBV6-2 or TRBV6-3 with TRBJ1-4; D is undetermined. The CDR3 sequence is 15 residues long. The germline V gene has CDR1 MNHEY and CDR2 SVGEGT. V gave up 7 bases and J gave up 8 bases, with 20 bases separating them.

This clonotype was counted at least ten times. The CDR3 nucleotides read TGCAGTGCTAGAGAGGCGGGGTACGGGTTCGAGCAGTACTTC. Protein: CSAREAGYGFEQYF. This chain links TRBV20-1 with TRBJ2-7; D perhaps matches TRBD2 (6 bases). Trimming removed 0 bases at V and 6 bases at J, with 15 bases between. The CDR3 has 14 residues. The germline V gene encodes CDR1 DFQATT and CDR2 SNEGSKA (reference sequence).

In its sample, this clonotype was seen many times. The genes are TRBV24-1 and TRBJ2-2, with 7 bases matching TRBD1. J lost 0 bases, V lost 1 base, and 4 bases had no gene match. Germline V gene sequence: CDR1 KGHDR, CDR2 SFDVKD. This CDR3 contains 17 residues. The CDR3 DNA follows: TGTGCCACCAGTGATTTACCTACAGGGGCGAACACCGGGGAGCTGTTTTTT. This gives the protein CATSDLPTGANTGELFF.

This clonotype was recorded many times. The chain combines TRBV24-1 with TRBJ2-5; 10 bases match TRBD1. J gave up 5 bases and V 3 bases, and 5 bases lay outside the gene matches. Germline CDR1 KGHDR, CDR2 SFDVKD. The CDR3 extends over 15 amino acids. CDR3 loop: CATSDPGQGIETQYF. DNA of the CDR3: TGTGCCACCAGTGATCCGGGACAGGGGATTGAGACCCAGTACTTC.

This clonotype was seen many times. This chain uses TRBV6-1 with TRBJ1-2, with D hard to call. The germline gives CDR1 MNHNS, CDR2 SASEGT. The CDR3 contains 15 residues. V was cut by 2 bases and J by 4 bases, with 14 bases left in between. CDR3 bases: TGTGCCAGCAGTGAACCTTTCGGGTTCACCTATGGCTACACCTTC. It yields the protein CASSEPFGFTYGYTF.

The chain joins TRBV24-1 to TRBJ2-2; D is undetermined. The V and J ends lost 6 bases and 3 bases respectively, with 10 bases between them. Germline loops: CDR1 KGHDR, CDR2 SFDVKD. The CDR3 spans 14 residues. CDR3 DNA: TGTGCCACCAGTCCGCACAGCGACACCGGGGAGCTGTTTTTT. This translates into CATSPHSDTGELFF.

There are many counts of this clonotype. The chain combines TRBV14 with TRBJ1-6, with 7 bases that match TRBD1. The length of the CDR3 is 15 residues. The ends lost 3 bases at V and 7 bases at J; junction bases unmatched: 6. The germline CDR1 and CDR2 sequences are SGHDN and FVKESK. The CDR3 nucleotides read TGTGCCAGCAGCCAGGCGACAGGGTTAAATTCACCCCTCCACTTT. Protein: CASSQATGLNSPLHF.

This clonotype was detected many times. The V and J genes are TRBV19 and TRBJ2-2; D call uncertain. The CDR3 totals 14 residues. V was clipped by 3 bases and J by 1 base, with 6 bases between them. Germline CDR1 reads LNHDA; CDR2 reads SQIVND (reference sequence). In nucleotides, the CDR3 is TGTGCCAGTAGTATCTTCCAGAACACCGGGGAGCTGTTTTTT. As protein: CASSIFQNTGELFF.